These 6 T cell receptor beta chains were all obtained from the same sample, sequenced in a study of blood T cell repertoires in COVID-19. Generated by immunoSEQ multiplex PCR, the TCRdb table keeps only in-frame clones and is missing some. The data contain 60,000 to 80,000 clones, more than 70% of them singletons. The specimen sequenced was peripheral blood. The receptors were gathered from a man aged 50 or older with COVID-19, enrolled during active disease.

Concerning this clone: At one end, the junction sequence differs from germline, possibly due to a read error. This chain connects TRBV3-1 (or the pseudogene TRBV3-2) to TRBJ2-3, with D possibly matching TRBD2 (5 bases). This CDR3 has 12 amino acids. Germline CDR1 and CDR2: LGHDT and YNNKEL (reference sequence). In DNA, the CDR3 is TGTGCCAGCAGCCCACAATTCGGGAAAAGGGATTTT. This translates into CASSPQFGKRDF.

The chain couples TRBV7-2 to TRBJ1-2, with TRBD1 identical over 9 bases. V trimming: 0 bases; J trimming: 2 bases; junction bases outside the gene matches: 7. CDR3 size: 17 residues. Per germline, CDR1 SGHTA and CDR2 FQGNSA. The DNA for the CDR3 is TGTGCCAGCAGCTTAGCCCTGGGACAGGGAGTAAACTATGGCTACACCTTC. The encoded protein is CASSLALGQGVNYGYTF.

In its sample, this clone ranks as medium-sized. The V gene is TRBV4-3, the J gene TRBJ2-6; D remains unclear. Between the trimmed V and J ends, which lost 3 bases and 0 bases, there was a span of 9 bases. Germline CDR1 is LGHNA and CDR2 is YSLEER. CDR3 length: 16 amino acids. The CDR3 reads CASSQSGSSGANVLTF. The DNA for the CDR3 is TGCGCCAGCAGCCAGTCTGGCAGCTCTGGGGCCAACGTCCTGACTTTC.

The chain uses TRBV19 and TRBJ1-3, with 8 bases fitting TRBD1. With 6 bases clipped from V and 4 bases from J, the junction kept 5 bases outside the gene matches. CDR3 size: 14 residues. Germline V gives CDR1 LNHDA, CDR2 SQIVND (reference sequence). CDR3 sequence reads: CASRPTGGGNTIYF. As DNA, the CDR3 is TGTGCCAGTAGACCAACAGGGGGAGGAAACACCATATATTTT.

The chain recombines TRBV2 with TRBJ1-1; possibly TRBD1 for D (6 bases). Germline-derived CDR1 and CDR2 are SNHLY and FYNNEI. V was cut by 6 bases and J by 7 bases, with 18 bases left in between. The CDR3 spans 14 residues. CDR3 residues: CASSYNYRVIEAFF. As DNA, the CDR3 is TGTGCCAGCAGCTATAACTACAGGGTTATTGAAGCTTTCTTT.

This clone was detected a few times. The V and J genes are TRBV5-6 and TRBJ2-6, with TRBD2 as a possible D gene (5 bases). Germline V gives CDR1 SGHDT, CDR2 YYEEEE. The CDR3 is made up of 17 amino acids. V lost 6 bases and J lost 0, with 16 bases in between. The chain's CDR3 is CASNAPGRDSGANVLTF. As DNA, the CDR3 is TGTGCCAGCAACGCACCGGGAAGGGACTCTGGGGCCAACGTCCTGACTTTC.